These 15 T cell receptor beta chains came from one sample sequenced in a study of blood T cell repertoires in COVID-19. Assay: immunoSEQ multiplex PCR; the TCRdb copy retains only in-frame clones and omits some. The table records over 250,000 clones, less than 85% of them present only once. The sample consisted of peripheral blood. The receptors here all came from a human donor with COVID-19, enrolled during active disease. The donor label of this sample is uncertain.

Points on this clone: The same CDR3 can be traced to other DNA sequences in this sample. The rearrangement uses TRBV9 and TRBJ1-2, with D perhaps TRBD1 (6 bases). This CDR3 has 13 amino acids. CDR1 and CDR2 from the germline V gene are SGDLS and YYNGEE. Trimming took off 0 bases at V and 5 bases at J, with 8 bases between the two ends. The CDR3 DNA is TGTGCCAGCAGCGTAGGTACAGGGTATGGCTACACCTTC. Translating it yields CASSVGTGYGYTF.

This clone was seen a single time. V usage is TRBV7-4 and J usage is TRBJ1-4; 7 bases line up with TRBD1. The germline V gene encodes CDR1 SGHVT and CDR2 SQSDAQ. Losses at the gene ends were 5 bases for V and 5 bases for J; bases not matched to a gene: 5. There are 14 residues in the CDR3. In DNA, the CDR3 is TGTGCCAGCAGCCTTGGGGACAGCAATGAAAAACTGTTTTTT. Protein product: CASSLGDSNEKLFF.

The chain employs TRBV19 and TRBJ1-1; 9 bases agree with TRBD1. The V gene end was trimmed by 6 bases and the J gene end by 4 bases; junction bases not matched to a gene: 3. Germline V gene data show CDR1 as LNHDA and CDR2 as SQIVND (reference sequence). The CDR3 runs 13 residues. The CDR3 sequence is CASRGTGTTEAFF. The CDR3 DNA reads TGTGCCAGTAGAGGGACAGGGACCACTGAAGCTTTCTTT.

CDR3 sequence reads: CASRISGGTGGQEQYF. In DNA, the CDR3 is TGCGCCAGCAGGATTAGCGGCGGGACAGGGGGGCAAGAGCAGTACTTC. V is TRBV5-1 and J is TRBJ2-7; 11 bases are shared with TRBD1. The V and J ends lost 5 bases and 7 bases, in that order; junction bases with no gene match: 14. This CDR3 has 16 amino acids. Germline V gene data show CDR1 as SGHRS and CDR2 as YFSETQ.

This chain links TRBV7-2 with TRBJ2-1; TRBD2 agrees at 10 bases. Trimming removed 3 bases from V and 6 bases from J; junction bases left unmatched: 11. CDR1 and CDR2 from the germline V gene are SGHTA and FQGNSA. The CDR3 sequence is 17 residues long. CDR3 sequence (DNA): TGTGCCAGCAGCTTGGGGCCTAGCGGGAGTATGGGCAATGAGCAGTTCTTC. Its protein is CASSLGPSGSMGNEQFF.

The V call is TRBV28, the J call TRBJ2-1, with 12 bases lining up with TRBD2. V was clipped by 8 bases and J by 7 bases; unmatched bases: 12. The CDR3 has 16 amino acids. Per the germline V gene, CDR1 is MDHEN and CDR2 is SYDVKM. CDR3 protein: CASASGRGGFGNEQFF. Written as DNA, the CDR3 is TGTGCCAGCGCTAGCGGGAGGGGGGGGTTTGGGAATGAGCAGTTCTTC.

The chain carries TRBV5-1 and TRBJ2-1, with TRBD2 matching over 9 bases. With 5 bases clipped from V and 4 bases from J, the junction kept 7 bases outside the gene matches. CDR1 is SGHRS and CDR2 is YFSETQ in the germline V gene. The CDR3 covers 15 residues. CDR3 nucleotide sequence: TGCGCCAGCAGTCCCGGGACTAGCAATTACAATGAGCAGTTCTTC. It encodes CASSPGTSNYNEQFF.

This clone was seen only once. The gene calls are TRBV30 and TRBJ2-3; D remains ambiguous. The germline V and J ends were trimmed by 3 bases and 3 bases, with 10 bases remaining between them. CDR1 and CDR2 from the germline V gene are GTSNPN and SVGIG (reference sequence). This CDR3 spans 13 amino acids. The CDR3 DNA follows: TGTGCCTGGAGCGCAGGTTCAACAGATACGCAGTATTTT. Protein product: CAWSAGSTDTQYF.

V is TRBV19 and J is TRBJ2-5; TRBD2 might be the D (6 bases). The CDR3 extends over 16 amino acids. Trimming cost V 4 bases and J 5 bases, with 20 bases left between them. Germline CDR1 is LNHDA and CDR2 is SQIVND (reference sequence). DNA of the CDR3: TGTGCCAGTAGTACAGACCCGGGACTGCGGTGGGAGACCCAGTACTTC. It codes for CASSTDPGLRWETQYF.

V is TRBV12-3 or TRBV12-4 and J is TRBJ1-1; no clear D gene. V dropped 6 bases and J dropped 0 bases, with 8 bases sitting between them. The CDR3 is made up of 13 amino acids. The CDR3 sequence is CASSQQMNTEAFF. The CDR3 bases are TGTGCCAGCAGCCAACAGATGAACACTGAAGCTTTCTTT.

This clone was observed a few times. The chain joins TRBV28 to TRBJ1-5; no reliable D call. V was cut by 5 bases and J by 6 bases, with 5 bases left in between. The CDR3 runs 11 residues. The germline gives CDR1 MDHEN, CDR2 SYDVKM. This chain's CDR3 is CASSAGQPQHF. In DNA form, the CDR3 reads TGTGCCAGCAGTGCGGGTCAGCCCCAGCATTTT.

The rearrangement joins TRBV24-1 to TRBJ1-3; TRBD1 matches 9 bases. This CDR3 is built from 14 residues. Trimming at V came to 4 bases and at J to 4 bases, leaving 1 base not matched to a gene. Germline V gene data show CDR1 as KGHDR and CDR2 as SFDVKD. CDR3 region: CATSEGQGGNTIYF. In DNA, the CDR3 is TGTGCCACCAGTGAAGGACAGGGGGGAAACACCATATATTTT.

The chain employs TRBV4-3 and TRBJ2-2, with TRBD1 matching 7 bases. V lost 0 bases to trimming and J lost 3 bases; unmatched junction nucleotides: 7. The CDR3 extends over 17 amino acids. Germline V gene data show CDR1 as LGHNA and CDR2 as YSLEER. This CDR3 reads CASSQDPPGQYTGELFF. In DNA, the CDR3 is TGCGCCAGCAGCCAAGACCCCCCGGGACAGTACACCGGGGAGCTGTTTTTT.

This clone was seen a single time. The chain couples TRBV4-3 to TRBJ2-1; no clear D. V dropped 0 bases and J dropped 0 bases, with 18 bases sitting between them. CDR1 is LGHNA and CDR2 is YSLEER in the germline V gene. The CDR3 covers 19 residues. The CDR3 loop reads CASSQDAATSSDSYNEQFF. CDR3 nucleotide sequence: TGCGCCAGCAGCCAAGATGCCGCCACCTCGAGCGACTCCTACAATGAGCAGTTCTTC.

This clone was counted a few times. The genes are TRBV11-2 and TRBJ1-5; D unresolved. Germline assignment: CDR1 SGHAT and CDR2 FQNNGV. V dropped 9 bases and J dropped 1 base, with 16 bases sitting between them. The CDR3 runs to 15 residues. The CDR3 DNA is TGTGCCAGTAGAGGCCTCCCGGCAAGCAATCAGCCCCAGCATTTT. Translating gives CASRGLPASNQPQHF.